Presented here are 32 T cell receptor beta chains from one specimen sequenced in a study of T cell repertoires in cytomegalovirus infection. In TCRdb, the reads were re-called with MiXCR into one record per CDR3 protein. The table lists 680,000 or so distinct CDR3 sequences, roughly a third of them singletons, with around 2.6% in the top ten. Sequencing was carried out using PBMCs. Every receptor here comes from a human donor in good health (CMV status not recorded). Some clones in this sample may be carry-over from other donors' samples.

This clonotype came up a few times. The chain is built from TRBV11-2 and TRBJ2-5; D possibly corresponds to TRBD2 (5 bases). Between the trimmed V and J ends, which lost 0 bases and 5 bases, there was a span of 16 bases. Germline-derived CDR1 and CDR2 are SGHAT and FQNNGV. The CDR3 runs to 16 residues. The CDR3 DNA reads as TGTGCCAGCAGCTTAGATCGGTCAGGCGGCGGGGAGACCCAGTACTTC. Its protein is CASSLDRSGGGETQYF.

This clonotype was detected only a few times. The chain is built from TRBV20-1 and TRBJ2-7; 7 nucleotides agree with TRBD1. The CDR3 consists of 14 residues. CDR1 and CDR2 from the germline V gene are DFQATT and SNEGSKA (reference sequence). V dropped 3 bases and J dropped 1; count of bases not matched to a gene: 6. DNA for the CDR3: TGCAGTGCTAGTCTTCCGGGACAGTCCTACGAGCAGTACTTC. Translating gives CSASLPGQSYEQYF.

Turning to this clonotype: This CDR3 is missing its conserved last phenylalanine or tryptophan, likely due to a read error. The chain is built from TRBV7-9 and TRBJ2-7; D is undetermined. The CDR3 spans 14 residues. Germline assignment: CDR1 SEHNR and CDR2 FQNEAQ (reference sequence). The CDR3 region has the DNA TGTGCCAGCAGCTTAGAAGGCCCGTCCTACGATCAGTACTGC. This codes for CASSLEGPSYDQYC.

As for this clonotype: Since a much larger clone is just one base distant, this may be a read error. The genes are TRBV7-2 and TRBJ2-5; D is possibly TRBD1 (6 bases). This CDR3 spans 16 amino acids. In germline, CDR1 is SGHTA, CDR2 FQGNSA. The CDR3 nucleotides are TGTGCCAGAAGCTTAGGTGTGGGGGCCAAGGGGGAGACCCAGTACTTC. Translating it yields CARSLGVGAKGETQYF.

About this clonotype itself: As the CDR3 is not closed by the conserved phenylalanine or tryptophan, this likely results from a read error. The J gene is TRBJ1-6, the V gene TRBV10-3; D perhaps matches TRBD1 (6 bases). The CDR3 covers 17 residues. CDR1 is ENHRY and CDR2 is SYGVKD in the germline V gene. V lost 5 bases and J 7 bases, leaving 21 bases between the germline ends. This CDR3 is CAISTGRPRSWNSPLHC. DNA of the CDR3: TGTGCCATCAGTACAGGGAGGCCACGCTCGTGGAATTCACCCCTCCACTGT.

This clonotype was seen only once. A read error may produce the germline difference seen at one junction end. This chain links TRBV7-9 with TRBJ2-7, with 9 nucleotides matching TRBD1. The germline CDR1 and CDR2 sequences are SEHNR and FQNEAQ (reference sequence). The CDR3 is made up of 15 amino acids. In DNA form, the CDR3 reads TGTGCCAGCAGCCGAAGGGGACAGGGCAACTACGAGCATTACTTC. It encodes CASSRRGQGNYEHYF.

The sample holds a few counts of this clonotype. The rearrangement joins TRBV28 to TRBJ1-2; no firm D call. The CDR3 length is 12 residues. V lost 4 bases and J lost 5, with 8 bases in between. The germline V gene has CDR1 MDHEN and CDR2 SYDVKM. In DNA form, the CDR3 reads TGTGCCAGCAGTTCGGCCTTTTATGGCTACACCTTC. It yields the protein CASSSAFYGYTF.

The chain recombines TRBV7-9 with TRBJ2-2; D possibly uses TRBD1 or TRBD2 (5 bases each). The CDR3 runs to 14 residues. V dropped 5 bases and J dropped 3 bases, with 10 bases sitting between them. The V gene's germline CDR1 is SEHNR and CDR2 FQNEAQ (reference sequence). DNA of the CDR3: TGTGCCAGCAGCCGGGACGTAGACACCGGGGAGCTGTTTTTT. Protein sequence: CASSRDVDTGELFF. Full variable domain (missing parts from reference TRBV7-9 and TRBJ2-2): DTGVSQNPRHKITKRGQNVTFRCDPISEHNRLYWYRQTLGQGPEFLTYFQNEAQLEKSRLLSDRFSAERPKGSFSTLEIQRTEQGDSAMYLCASSRDVDTGELFFGEGSRLTVL.

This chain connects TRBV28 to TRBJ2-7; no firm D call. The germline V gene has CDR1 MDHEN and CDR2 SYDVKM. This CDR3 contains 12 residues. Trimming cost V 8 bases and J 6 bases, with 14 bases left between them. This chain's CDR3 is CASRVGWGEQYF. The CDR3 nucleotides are TGTGCCAGCCGAGTCGGGTGGGGCGAGCAGTACTTC. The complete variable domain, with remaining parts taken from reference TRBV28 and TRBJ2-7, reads DVKVTQSSRYLVKRTGEKVFLECVQDMDHENMFWYRQDPGLGLRLIYFSYDVKMKEKGDIPEGYSVSREKKERFSLILESASTNQTSMYLCASRVGWGEQYFGPGTRLTVT.

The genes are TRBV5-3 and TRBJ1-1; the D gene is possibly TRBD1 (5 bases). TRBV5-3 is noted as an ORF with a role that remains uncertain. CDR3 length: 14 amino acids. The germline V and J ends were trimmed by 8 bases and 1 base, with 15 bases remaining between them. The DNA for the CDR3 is TGTGCCAGCAGCACGGGGGGACCGAACACTGAAGCTTTCTTT. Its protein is CASSTGGPNTEAFF.

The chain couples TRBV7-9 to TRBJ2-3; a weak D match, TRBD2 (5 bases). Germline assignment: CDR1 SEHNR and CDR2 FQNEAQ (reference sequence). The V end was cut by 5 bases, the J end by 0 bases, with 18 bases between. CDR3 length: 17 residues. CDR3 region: CASSPRRLAASTDTQYF. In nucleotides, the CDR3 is TGTGCCAGCAGCCCTAGGCGGCTAGCAGCAAGCACAGATACGCAGTATTTT.

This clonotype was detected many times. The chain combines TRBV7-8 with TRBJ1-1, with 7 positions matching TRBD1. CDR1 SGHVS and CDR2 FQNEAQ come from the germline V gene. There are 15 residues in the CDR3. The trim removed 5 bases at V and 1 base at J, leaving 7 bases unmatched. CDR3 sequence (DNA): TGTGCCAGCAGCCACTCCAGGACAGGGAACACTGAAGCTTTCTTT. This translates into CASSHSRTGNTEAFF. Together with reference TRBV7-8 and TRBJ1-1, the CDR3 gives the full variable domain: GAGVSQSPRYKVAKRGQDVALRCDPISGHVSLFWYQQALGQGPEFLTYFQNEAQLDKSGLPSDRFFAERPEGSVSTLKIQRTQQEDSAVYLCASSHSRTGNTEAFFGQGTRLTVV.

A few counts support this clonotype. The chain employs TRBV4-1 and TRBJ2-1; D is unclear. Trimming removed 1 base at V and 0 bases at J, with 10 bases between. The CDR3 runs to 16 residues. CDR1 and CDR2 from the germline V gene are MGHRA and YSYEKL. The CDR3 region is CASSQVTGSSYNEQFF. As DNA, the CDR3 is TGCGCCAGCAGCCAAGTTACCGGGTCCTCCTACAATGAGCAGTTCTTC.

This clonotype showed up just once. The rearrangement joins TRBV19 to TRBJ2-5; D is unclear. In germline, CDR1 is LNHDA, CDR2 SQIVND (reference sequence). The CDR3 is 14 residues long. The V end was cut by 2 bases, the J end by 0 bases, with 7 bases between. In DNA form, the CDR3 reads TGTGCCAGTAGTATATCCATGTACCAAGAGACCCAGTACTTC. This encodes CASSISMYQETQYF.

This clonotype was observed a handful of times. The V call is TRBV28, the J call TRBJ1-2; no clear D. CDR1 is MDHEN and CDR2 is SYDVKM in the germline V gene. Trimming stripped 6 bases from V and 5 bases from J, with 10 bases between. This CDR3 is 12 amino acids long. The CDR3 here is CASSLIHYGYTF. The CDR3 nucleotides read TGTGCCAGCAGCCTCATCCATTATGGCTACACCTTC.

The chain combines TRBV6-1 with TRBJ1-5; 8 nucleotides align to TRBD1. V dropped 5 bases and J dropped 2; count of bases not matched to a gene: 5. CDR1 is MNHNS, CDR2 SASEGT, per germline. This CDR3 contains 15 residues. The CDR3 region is CASSQGARGNQPQHF. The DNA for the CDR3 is TGTGCCAGCAGTCAGGGGGCCCGCGGCAATCAGCCCCAGCATTTT.

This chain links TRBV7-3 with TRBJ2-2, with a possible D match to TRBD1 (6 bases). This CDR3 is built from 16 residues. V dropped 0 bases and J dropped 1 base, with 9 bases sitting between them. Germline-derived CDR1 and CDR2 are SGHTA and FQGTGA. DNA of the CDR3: TGTGCCAGCAGCTTAACTCCGGGACAGAACACCGGGGAGCTGTTTTTT. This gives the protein CASSLTPGQNTGELFF.

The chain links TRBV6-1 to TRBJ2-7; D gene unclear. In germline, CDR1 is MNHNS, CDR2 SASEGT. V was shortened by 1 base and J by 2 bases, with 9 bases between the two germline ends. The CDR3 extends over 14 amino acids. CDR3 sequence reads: CASSEEGGTYEQYF. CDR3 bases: TGTGCCAGCAGTGAAGAAGGCGGAACCTACGAGCAGTACTTC.

CDR3 in amino acids: CASSYSGVTEAFF. The CDR3 DNA is TGTGCCAGCAGTTACTCTGGGGTCACTGAAGCTTTCTTT. This sequence joins TRBV6-5 and TRBJ1-1; D unresolved. Germline loops: CDR1 MNHEY, CDR2 SVGAGI. Between the trimmed V and J ends, which lost 0 bases and 4 bases, there was a span of 6 bases. The CDR3 covers 13 residues.

The CDR3 loop reads CASSFSRESQAFF. CDR3 sequence (DNA): TGTGCCAGCAGCTTTTCTAGGGAGTCGCAAGCTTTCTTT. The chain has TRBV7-3 and TRBJ1-1; no reliable D call. The CDR3 has 13 amino acids. Germline V gene data show CDR1 as SGHTA and CDR2 as FQGTGA. The V gene lost 3 bases and the J gene lost 9 bases, with 14 bases spanning the gap.

Here the CDR3 reads CASSLLAPLGYTF. The CDR3 nucleotides read TGTGCCAGCAGTTTATTGGCCCCGCTGGGCTACACCTTC. V gene TRBV28 combines with J gene TRBJ1-2; D uncertain. Trimming took 1 base from V and 8 from J, leaving 11 bases between them. This CDR3 is built from 13 residues. Germline CDR1 MDHEN, CDR2 SYDVKM.

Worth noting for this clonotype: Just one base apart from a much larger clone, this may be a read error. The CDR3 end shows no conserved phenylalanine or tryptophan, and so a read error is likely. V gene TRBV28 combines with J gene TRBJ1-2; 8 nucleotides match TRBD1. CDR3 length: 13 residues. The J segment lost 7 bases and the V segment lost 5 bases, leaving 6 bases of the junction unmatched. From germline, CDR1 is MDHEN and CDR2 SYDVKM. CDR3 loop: CASSHRGWGGYTL. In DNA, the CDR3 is TGTGCCAGCAGTCACAGGGGGTGGGGTGGCTACACCTTA.

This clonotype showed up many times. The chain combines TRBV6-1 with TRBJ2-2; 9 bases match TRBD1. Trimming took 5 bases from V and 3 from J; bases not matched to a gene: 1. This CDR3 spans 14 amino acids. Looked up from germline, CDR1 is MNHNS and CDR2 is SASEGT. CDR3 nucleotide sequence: TGTGCCAGCAGTCGACAGGGGGACACCGGGGAGCTGTTTTTT. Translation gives CASSRQGDTGELFF.

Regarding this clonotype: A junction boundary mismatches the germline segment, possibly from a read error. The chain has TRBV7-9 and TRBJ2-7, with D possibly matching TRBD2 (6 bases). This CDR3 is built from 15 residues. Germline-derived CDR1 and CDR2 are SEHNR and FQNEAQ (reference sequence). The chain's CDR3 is CARSLRRGERHEQYF. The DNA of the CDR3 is TGTGCCAGAAGCTTACGGAGGGGAGAACGACACGAGCAGTACTTC.

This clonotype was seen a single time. CDR3 nucleotide sequence: TGTGCCAGCAGCTTACGGGGAAGGGGACAGGGGGTGGATACGCAGTATTTT. The encoded protein is CASSLRGRGQGVDTQYF. V gene TRBV7-3 combines with J gene TRBJ2-3; 11 bases align to TRBD1. The CDR3 is 17 amino acids. Trimming removed 2 bases from V and 6 bases from J; junction bases left unmatched: 10. Germline V gene lookup returns CDR1 SGHTA and CDR2 FQGTGA.

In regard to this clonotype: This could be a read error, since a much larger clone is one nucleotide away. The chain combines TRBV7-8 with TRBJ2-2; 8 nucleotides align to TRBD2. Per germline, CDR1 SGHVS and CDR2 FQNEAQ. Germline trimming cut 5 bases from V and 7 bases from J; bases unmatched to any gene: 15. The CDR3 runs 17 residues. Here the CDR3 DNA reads TGTGCCAGCAGCCGCACGACTAGCGTGAGAATCGGCGGGGAGCTGTTTTTT. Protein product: CASSRTTSVRIGGELFF.

The CDR3 loop is CASSFFVSTDTQYF. Here the CDR3 DNA reads TGTGCCAGCAGCTTCTTTGTTAGCACAGATACGCAGTATTTT. The chain has TRBV7-2 and TRBJ2-3, with D hard to call. Germline V gene sequence: CDR1 SGHTA, CDR2 FQGNSA. This CDR3 comprises 14 residues. Trimming cost V 3 bases and J 0 bases, with 7 bases left between them.

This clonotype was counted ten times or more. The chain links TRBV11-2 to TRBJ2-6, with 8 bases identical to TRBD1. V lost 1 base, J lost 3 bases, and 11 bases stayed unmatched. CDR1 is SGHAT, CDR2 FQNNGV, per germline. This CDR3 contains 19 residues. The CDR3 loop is CASSLAGRARGRGANVLTF. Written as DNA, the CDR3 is TGTGCCAGCAGCTTAGCTGGGCGGGCCAGGGGGCGTGGGGCCAACGTCCTGACTTTC.

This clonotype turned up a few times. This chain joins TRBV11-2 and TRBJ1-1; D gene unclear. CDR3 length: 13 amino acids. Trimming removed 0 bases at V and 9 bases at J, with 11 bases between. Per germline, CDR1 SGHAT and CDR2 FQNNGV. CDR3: CASSLDPLAQAFF. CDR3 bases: TGTGCCAGCAGCTTAGATCCCCTGGCGCAAGCTTTCTTT.

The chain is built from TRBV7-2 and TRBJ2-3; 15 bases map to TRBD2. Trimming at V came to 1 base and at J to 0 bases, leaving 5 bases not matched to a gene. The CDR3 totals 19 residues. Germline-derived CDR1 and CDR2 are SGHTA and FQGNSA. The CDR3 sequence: CASSLDPGLAGGSTDTQYF. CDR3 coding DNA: TGTGCCAGCAGCTTAGACCCGGGACTAGCGGGAGGTAGCACAGATACGCAGTATTTT.

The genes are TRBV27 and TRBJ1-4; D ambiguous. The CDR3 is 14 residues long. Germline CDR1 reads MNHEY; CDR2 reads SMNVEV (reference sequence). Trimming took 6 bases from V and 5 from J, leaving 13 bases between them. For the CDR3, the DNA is TGTGCCAGCAGCCAACTAGGCCTGAATGAAAAACTGTTTTTT. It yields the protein CASSQLGLNEKLFF.

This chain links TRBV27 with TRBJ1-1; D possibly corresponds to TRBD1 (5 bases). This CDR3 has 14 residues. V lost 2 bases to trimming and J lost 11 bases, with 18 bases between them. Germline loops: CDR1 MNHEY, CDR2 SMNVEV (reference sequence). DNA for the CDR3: TGTGCCAGCAGTTTAGTGGGGTCGGCAGGGTATGCTTTCTTT. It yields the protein CASSLVGSAGYAFF.